A single sample gave rise to the 21 T cell receptor beta chains below, sequenced in a study of T cells in Graves' hyperthyroidism and ophthalmopathy. Template material for amplifying TCR beta CDR3 regions consisted of RNA transcripts. During a first-round RT-PCR of the TCR CDR3, the HTBI primer set was used. TCRdb processed the multiplex PCR reads anew with MiXCR; each CDR3 protein has one entry. The sample carries 550,000 to 800,000 distinct CDR3 sequences, around 17% recorded once. The sequencing sample was made of blood. The receptors come from a man in his late teens or twenties with Graves' hyperthyroidism.

In this sample, this clonotype turned up a few times. The chain couples TRBV30 to TRBJ2-1; no definite D call. The CDR3 contains 14 residues. Germline assignment: CDR1 GTSNPN and CDR2 SVGIG (reference sequence). Trimming pared 5 bases from V and 0 bases from J, leaving 11 bases between. The CDR3 here is CAWGKHLSYNEQFF. In DNA, the CDR3 is TGTGCCTGGGGCAAGCACCTCTCCTACAATGAGCAGTTCTTC.

This clonotype has ten or more counts. The V gene is TRBV2, the J gene TRBJ2-1; D not certain. Germline loops: CDR1 SNHLY, CDR2 FYNNEI. CDR3 length: 13 residues. Trimming took off 0 bases at V and 8 bases at J, with 8 bases between the two ends. The CDR3 coding sequence is TGTGCCAGCAGTGAAGCGCCTAGAGATGAGCAGTTCTTC. Amino acid sequence: CASSEAPRDEQFF.

CDR3 in amino acids: CASSLVLGRRYEQYF. CDR3 nucleotides: TGTGCCAGCAGCTTAGTATTAGGGCGCCGGTACGAGCAGTACTTC. The chain uses TRBV7-8 and TRBJ2-7; D gene ambiguous. V shed 1 base and J shed 4 bases, with 14 bases lying between them. The CDR3 is 15 residues long. CDR1 and CDR2 (germline): SGHVS, FQNEAQ.

Of note for this clonotype: A single base separates this from a much larger clone, so it may be a read error. This CDR3 is CASSGTEGTSPLHF. DNA of the CDR3: TGTGCCAGCAGTGGGACGGAGGGAACTTCACCCCTCCACTTT. The V and J genes are TRBV2 and TRBJ1-6; D remains ambiguous. CDR1 is SNHLY, CDR2 FYNNEI, per germline. V was pared by 4 bases and J by 9 bases, with 13 bases between. The CDR3 is 14 amino acids.

The table lists this clonotype with many counts. CDR3 protein: CASSLTSGSADTQYF. The CDR3 DNA follows: TGTGCCAGCAGTCTAACTAGCGGGAGTGCAGATACGCAGTATTTT. This rearrangement joins TRBV28 to TRBJ2-3; 11 nucleotides line up with TRBD2. V lost 5 bases to trimming and J lost 4 bases; unmatched junction nucleotides: 5. Per germline, CDR1 MDHEN and CDR2 SYDVKM. The CDR3 has 15 amino acids. Using reference TRBV28 and TRBJ2-3 for the parts outside the CDR3, the full variable domain is DVKVTQSSRYLVKRTGEKVFLECVQDMDHENMFWYRQDPGLGLRLIYFSYDVKMKEKGDIPEGYSVSREKKERFSLILESASTNQTSMYLCASSLTSGSADTQYFGPGTRLTVL.

This clonotype was counted a few times. The chain combines TRBV20-1 with TRBJ2-2, with 10 bases matching TRBD1. This CDR3 region has 15 residues. V shed 6 bases, J shed 7 bases, and the junction held 11 bases outside the gene matches. Germline lookup yields CDR1 DFQATT and CDR2 SNEGSKA (reference sequence). This chain's CDR3 is CSAVDGTGVHGELFF. CDR3 DNA: TGCAGTGCCGTTGACGGGACAGGGGTCCACGGGGAGCTGTTTTTT.

CDR3 sequence reads: CASSQELAGASTDTQYF. The CDR3 bases are TGCGCCAGCAGCCAAGAACTAGCGGGAGCCAGCACAGATACGCAGTATTTT. J is TRBJ2-3 and V is TRBV4-3, with TRBD2 identical over 11 bases. Germline CDR1 and CDR2: LGHNA and YSLEER. This CDR3 spans 17 amino acids. V lost 0 bases to trimming and J lost 0 bases; unmatched junction nucleotides: 2.

V usage is TRBV4-2 and J usage is TRBJ1-5; D is unclear. Deletions cut 0 bases from V and 4 bases from J, with 13 bases between. CDR1 and CDR2 (germline): LGHNA, YNFKEQ. This CDR3 is 16 amino acids long. In DNA form, the CDR3 reads TGTGCCAGCAGCCAAGAACTCAGCAGGTTGAATCAGCCCCAGCATTTT. The encoded protein is CASSQELSRLNQPQHF.

This clonotype was seen ten or more times. The J gene is TRBJ2-2, the V gene TRBV2, with 8 bases lining up with TRBD2. V was pared by 3 bases and J by 1 base, with 4 bases of the junction left unmatched. The CDR3 extends over 16 amino acids. Germline V CDR1 and CDR2: SNHLY, FYNNEI. This chain's CDR3 is CASSDRGGLNTGELFF. The CDR3, as DNA: TGTGCCAGCAGTGATCGGGGGGGCCTGAACACCGGGGAGCTGTTTTTT.

This clonotype was seen only a few times. The DNA for the CDR3 is TGCGCCAGCAGCCTACAGACAGGAAACACCGGGGAGCTGTTTTTT. Translated: CASSLQTGNTGELFF. This sequence joins TRBV5-1 and TRBJ2-2, with D maybe TRBD1 (6 bases). The ends were cut back, 4 bases at V and 2 bases at J, with 12 bases in the middle. CDR1 and CDR2 (germline): SGHRS, YFSETQ. The CDR3 loop spans 15 amino acids.

This clonotype appeared many times. V gene TRBV7-3 combines with J gene TRBJ2-1; D might be TRBD1 (7 bases). The CDR3 is 17 amino acids. Germline V gene sequence: CDR1 SGHTA, CDR2 FQGTGA. V was clipped by 0 bases and J by 4 bases, with 16 bases between them. CDR3 amino acids: CASSLTAGGPDYNEQFF. Written as DNA, the CDR3 is TGTGCCAGCAGCTTAACGGCAGGGGGGCCCGATTACAATGAGCAGTTCTTC.

This clonotype showed up many times. The chain combines TRBV6-4 with TRBJ1-2, with D uncertain. The CDR3 loop spans 14 amino acids. The V gene's germline CDR1 is MRHNA and CDR2 SNTAGT. V was shortened by 9 bases and J by 4 bases, with 18 bases between the two germline ends. The DNA of the CDR3 is TGTGCCAGTAACCCCGGGGAGGGTGGCTATGGCTACACCTTC. It yields the protein CASNPGEGGYGYTF.

The rearrangement uses TRBV5-4 and TRBJ1-2; maybe TRBD1 (5 bases). The V and J ends lost 4 bases and 1 base respectively, with 11 bases between them. CDR3 length equals 14 residues. Germline V gene data show CDR1 as SGHNT and CDR2 as YYREEE (reference sequence). The CDR3 nucleotides read TGTGCCAGCAGCCCGGGGGGGGATAACTATGGCTACACCTTC. Encoded protein: CASSPGGDNYGYTF.

This clonotype was counted at least ten times. The V gene is TRBV5-1, the J gene TRBJ1-2; D might be TRBD1 (5 bases). Looked up from germline, CDR1 is SGHRS and CDR2 is YFSETQ. V was pared by 0 bases and J by 3 bases, with 9 bases between. This CDR3 is built from 14 residues. The CDR3 DNA reads TGCGCCAGCAGCTTGGTTCGGGGGGACTATGGCTACACCTTC. This codes for CASSLVRGDYGYTF.

The V call is TRBV30, the J call TRBJ1-2, with no clear D. The germline gives CDR1 GTSNPN, CDR2 SVGIG (reference sequence). The V end was cut by 4 bases, the J end by 5 bases, with 17 bases between. The CDR3 spans 14 residues. CDR3 sequence reads: CAWKKPHRPYGYTF. The CDR3 DNA is TGTGCCTGGAAAAAACCGCATCGGCCTTATGGCTACACCTTC.

This clonotype appeared a few times. The V call is TRBV2, the J call TRBJ2-7, with a tentative D call TRBD2 (7 bases). Deletions cut 8 bases from V and 7 bases from J, with 12 bases between. CDR1 is SNHLY and CDR2 is FYNNEI in the germline V gene. The CDR3 length is 11 residues. The CDR3 DNA sequence: TGTGCCAGCGGGGGGGCTACGGAGCAGTACTTC. This encodes CASGGATEQYF.

This clonotype showed up many times. V usage is TRBV7-9 and J usage is TRBJ2-7, with 10 bases aligning to TRBD1. V lost 5 bases, J lost 3 bases, and 19 bases stayed unmatched. In germline, CDR1 is SEHNR, CDR2 FQNEAQ (reference sequence). This CDR3 is 19 amino acids long. CDR3 loop: CASSIGSQPWGQGHYEQYF. In DNA form, the CDR3 reads TGTGCCAGCAGCATAGGGTCCCAACCGTGGGGACAGGGGCACTACGAGCAGTACTTC.

The chain joins TRBV7-2 to TRBJ1-4; 9 bases map to TRBD1. CDR1 and CDR2 (germline): SGHTA, FQGNSA. This CDR3 comprises 15 residues. V shed 5 bases, J shed 5 bases, and the junction held 6 bases outside the gene matches. This CDR3 reads CASSVHRGPNEKLFF. CDR3 coding DNA: TGTGCCAGCAGCGTACACAGGGGGCCCAATGAAAAACTGTTTTTT.

There are a few counts of this clonotype. This chain uses TRBV30 with TRBJ2-3, with 7 bases aligning to TRBD1. With 4 bases clipped from V and 3 bases from J, the junction kept 10 bases outside the gene matches. CDR1 GTSNPN and CDR2 SVGIG come from the germline V gene (reference sequence). The CDR3 runs to 15 residues. The CDR3 region has the DNA TGTGCCTGGACGTACAGGGGATCGGCAACAGATACGCAGTATTTT. Its translation: CAWTYRGSATDTQYF.

This clonotype was observed at least ten times. The chain has TRBV28 and TRBJ2-7, with 11 bases fitting TRBD1. V trimming: 6 bases; J trimming: 5 bases; junction bases outside the gene matches: 12. The length of the CDR3 is 16 residues. Germline V CDR1 and CDR2: MDHEN, SYDVKM. CDR3 DNA: TGTGCCAGCAGATATTACCTGGGACAGGGGGACAACGAGCAGTACTTC. Protein sequence: CASRYYLGQGDNEQYF.

This clonotype was found many times. The chain couples TRBV2 to TRBJ1-3; D remains unclear. Trimming cost V 1 base and J 3 bases, with 7 bases left between them. Germline loops: CDR1 SNHLY, CDR2 FYNNEI. The CDR3 is made up of 14 amino acids. The CDR3, as DNA: TGTGCCAGCAGTGAAGGTTCATATGGAAACACCATATATTTT. Translating it yields CASSEGSYGNTIYF. The complete variable domain, with remaining parts taken from reference TRBV2 and TRBJ1-3, reads EPEVTQTPSHQVTQMGQEVILRCVPISNHLYFYWYRQILGQKVEFLVSFYNNEISEKSEIFDDQFSVERPDGSNFTLKIRSTKLEDSAMYFCASSEGSYGNTIYFGEGSWLTVV.